Reported below is one T cell receptor beta chain. The CDR3 is 16 residues long. V dropped 2 bases and J dropped 3; count of bases not matched to a gene: 7. Germline V gene lookup returns CDR1 WSHSY and CDR2 SAAADI. The data derive from a study of blood T cell repertoires in COVID-19. Using immunoSEQ multiplex PCR, the repertoire was profiled, and TCRdb retains in-frame clones only, with some absent. The sample records 80,000 to 100,000 clones, approximately 90% being singletons. The sample consisted of peripheral blood. The chain carries TRBV10-2 and TRBJ1-5, with 7 bases lining up with TRBD1. This TCR derives from a man between 60 and 75 years old with acute or convalescent COVID-19. The CDR3 loop reads CASSEVKGAYNQPQHF. CDR3 bases: TGCGCCAGCAGTGAGGTTAAGGGGGCTTACAATCAGCCCCAGCATTTT.